This T cell receptor (beta chain) was captured by sequencing in a study of OX40 agonist ivuxolimab in advanced cancers. Across the study: Partial responses occurred in three patients (one hepatocellular carcinoma, two cutaneous melanoma). Overall study findings and caveats: Compared with CD4+, CD8+ T cells on average had more expanded clones.

Only in-frame clones appear in the TCRdb table, and some are missing; sequencing was by immunoSEQ multiplex PCR. This repertoire shows about 36,000 clones, 65% to 85% found once; its top ten account for approximately 12%. On this clone: Its antigen is as yet unknown.

Unmatched junction bases numbered 0, after V lost 1 base and J lost 6 bases. Germline assignment: CDR1 MGHRA and CDR2 YSYEKL. The CDR3 covers 14 residues. The V gene is TRBV4-1, the J gene TRBJ2-2, with TRBD1 identical over 9 bases. This specimen consisted of CD4+ or CD8+ T cells sorted from blood, obtained in a trial of the OX40 agonist ivuxolimab. This receptor was taken from an adult with an advanced solid tumor such as melanoma, head and neck, liver or kidney cancer. CDR3 sequence (DNA): TGCGCCAGCAGCCAAGGGACAGGGGCCGGGGAGCTGTTTTTT. Amino acids: CASSQGTGAGELFF.